This paragraph covers one T cell receptor beta chain sequence. Its target is not known. A multiplex PCR was run with 60 Vbeta primers and 13 Jbeta primers. Libraries were prepared by immunoSEQ multiplex PCR; TCRdb keeps only in-frame clonotypes and omits some of them. In the table there are tens of thousands of clones, about four fifths of which are singletons. This sample was taken from a study of cytomegalovirus exposure and HLA in healthy donors. Study findings and constraints: Common viral pathogens seemed, in a later analysis, to connect with several of the most significant clusters. Evidence from a later analysis indicated that most CMV-associated TCR beta chains looked HLA-restricted.

The ends lost 6 bases at V and 0 bases at J; junction bases unmatched: 4. This CDR3 region has 14 residues. Germline CDR1 MNHNY, CDR2 SVGAGI (reference sequence). The chain couples TRBV6-6 to TRBJ1-2; TRBD1 agrees at 7 bases. This receptor was obtained from a woman between 40 and 50 years old in good health and CMV-seronegative. The specimen sequenced was PBMCs. The chain's CDR3 is CASRRGGSNYGYTF. The DNA of the CDR3 is TGTGCCAGCAGGCGAGGGGGCTCTAACTATGGCTACACCTTC.